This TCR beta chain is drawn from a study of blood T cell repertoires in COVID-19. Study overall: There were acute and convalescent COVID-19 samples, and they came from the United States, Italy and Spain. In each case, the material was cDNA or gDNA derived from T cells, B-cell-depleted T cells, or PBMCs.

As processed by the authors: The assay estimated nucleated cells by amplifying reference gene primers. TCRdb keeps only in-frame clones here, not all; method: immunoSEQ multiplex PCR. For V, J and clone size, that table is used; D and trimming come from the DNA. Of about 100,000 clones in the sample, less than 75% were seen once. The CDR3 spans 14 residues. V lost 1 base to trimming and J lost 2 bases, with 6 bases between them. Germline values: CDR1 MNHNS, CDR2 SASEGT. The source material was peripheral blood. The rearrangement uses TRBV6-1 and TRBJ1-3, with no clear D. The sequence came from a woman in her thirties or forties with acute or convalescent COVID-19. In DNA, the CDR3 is TGTGCCAGCAGTGAAGTGGCCGCTGGAAACACCATATATTTT. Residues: CASSEVAAGNTIYF.